This T cell receptor beta chain is drawn from a study of blood T cell repertoires in COVID-19. On the study more broadly: Some COVID-19 samples were acute and others convalescent; all came from the United States, Italy and Spain. The cDNA or gDNA used as material had been derived from T cells, B-cell-depleted T cells, or PBMCs.

In the source study's methods: Cell counts per sample came from amplifying reference gene primers. Data came from immunoSEQ multiplex PCR; TCRdb stores just in-frame clones and leaves some out. V and J calls and clone size come straight from that table; D and trimming were deduced from the DNA. Of roughly 60,000 clones listed, roughly four fifths are singletons. This clone was seen more than once but under ten times. The J segment lost 3 bases and the V segment lost 4 bases, leaving 6 bases of the junction unmatched. Germline V lookup: CDR1 SGHAT, CDR2 FQDESV (reference sequence). The CDR3 is 16 residues long.

The chain has TRBV11-1 and TRBJ2-5; 12 nucleotides agree with TRBD2. Sequenced material: peripheral blood. This TCR was recovered from a man aged 80 or over with acute or convalescent COVID-19. For the CDR3, the DNA is TGTGCCAGCAGCTCGTGGACTAGCGGGGAGAAAGAGACCCAGTACTTC. Its translation: CASSSWTSGEKETQYF.